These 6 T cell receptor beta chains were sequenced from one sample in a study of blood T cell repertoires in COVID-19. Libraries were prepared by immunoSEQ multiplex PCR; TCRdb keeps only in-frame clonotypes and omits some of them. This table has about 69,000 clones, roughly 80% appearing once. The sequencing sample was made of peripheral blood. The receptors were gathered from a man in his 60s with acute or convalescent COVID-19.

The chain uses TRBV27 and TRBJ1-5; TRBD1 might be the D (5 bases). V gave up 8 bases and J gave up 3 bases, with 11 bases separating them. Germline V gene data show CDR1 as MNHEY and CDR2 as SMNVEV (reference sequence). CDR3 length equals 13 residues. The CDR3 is CASRTNYNQPQHF. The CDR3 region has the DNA TGTGCCAGCCGGACAAACTACAATCAGCCCCAGCATTTT.

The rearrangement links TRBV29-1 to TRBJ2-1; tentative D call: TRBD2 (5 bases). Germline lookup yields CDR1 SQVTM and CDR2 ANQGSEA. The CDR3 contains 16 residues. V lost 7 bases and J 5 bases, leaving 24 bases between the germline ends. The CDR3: CSGYMRRVGRNNEQFF. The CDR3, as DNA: TGCAGCGGATATATGAGGCGGGTAGGGCGAAACAATGAGCAGTTCTTC.

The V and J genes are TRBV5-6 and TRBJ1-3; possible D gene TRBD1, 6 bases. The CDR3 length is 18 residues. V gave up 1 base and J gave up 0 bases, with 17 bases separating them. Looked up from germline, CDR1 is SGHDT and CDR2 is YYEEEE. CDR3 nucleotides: TGTGCCAGCAGCTTGATCGACAGGAGCCAGCTCTCTGGAAACACCATATATTTT. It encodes CASSLIDRSQLSGNTIYF.

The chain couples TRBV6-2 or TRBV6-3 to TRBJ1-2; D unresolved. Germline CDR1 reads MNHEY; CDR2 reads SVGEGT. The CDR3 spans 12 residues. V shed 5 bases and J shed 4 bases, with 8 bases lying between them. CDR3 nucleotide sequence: TGTGCCAGCAGTCGGGATGGCTATGGCTACACCTTC. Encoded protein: CASSRDGYGYTF.

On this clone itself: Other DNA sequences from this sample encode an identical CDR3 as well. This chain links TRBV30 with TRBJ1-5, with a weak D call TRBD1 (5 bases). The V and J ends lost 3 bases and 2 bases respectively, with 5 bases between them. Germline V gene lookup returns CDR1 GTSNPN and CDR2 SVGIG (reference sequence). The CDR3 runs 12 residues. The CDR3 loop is CAWSRGNQPQHF. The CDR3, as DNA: TGTGCCTGGAGCAGGGGCAATCAGCCCCAGCATTTT.

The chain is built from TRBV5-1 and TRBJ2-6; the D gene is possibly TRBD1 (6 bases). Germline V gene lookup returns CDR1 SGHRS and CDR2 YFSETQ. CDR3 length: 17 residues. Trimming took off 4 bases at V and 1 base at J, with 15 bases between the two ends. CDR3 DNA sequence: TGCGCCAGCAGCCCGGAACCGACAGGTTCTGGGGCCAACGTCCTGACTTTC. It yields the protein CASSPEPTGSGANVLTF.